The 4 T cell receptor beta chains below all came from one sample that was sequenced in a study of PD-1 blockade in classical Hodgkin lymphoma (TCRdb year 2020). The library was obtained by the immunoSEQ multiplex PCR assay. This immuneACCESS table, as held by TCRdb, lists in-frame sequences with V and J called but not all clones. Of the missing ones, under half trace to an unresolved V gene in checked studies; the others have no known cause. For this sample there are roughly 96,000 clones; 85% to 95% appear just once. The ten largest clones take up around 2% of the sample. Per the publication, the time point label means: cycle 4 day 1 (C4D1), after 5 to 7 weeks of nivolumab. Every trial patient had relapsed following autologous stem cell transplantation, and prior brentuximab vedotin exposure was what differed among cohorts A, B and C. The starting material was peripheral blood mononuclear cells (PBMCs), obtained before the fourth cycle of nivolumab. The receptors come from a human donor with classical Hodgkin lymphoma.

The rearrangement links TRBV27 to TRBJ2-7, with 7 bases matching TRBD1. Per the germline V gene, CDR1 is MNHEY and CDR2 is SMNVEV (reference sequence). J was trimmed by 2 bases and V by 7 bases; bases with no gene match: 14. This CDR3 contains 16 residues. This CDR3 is CASTPPGQRGTYEQYF. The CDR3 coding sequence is TGTGCCAGCACCCCCCCGGGACAGAGGGGGACCTACGAGCAGTACTTC.

The CDR3 is CASSYSGQSSYEQYF. CDR3 in DNA: TGTGCCAGCAGTTACTCGGGACAGTCCTCCTACGAGCAGTACTTC. V usage is TRBV6-6 and J usage is TRBJ2-7; the match to TRBD1 covers 7 bases. The CDR3 is 15 amino acids. With V trimmed by 0 bases and J by 0 bases, 2 bases remained unmatched. Looked up from germline, CDR1 is MNHNY and CDR2 is SVGAGI (reference sequence).

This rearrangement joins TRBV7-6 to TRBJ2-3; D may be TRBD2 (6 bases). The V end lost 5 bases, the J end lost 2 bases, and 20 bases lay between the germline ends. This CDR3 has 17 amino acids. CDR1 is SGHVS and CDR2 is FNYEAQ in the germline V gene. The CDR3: CASSADLARVVTDTQYF. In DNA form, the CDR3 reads TGTGCCAGCAGCGCCGACCTAGCGCGAGTTGTCACAGATACGCAGTATTTT.

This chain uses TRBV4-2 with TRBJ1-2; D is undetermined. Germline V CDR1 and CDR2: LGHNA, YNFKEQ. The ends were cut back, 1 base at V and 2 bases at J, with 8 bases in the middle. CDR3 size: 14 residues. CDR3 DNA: TGTGCCAGCAGCCAAGCTCGGCAGAACTATGGCTACACCTTC. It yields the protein CASSQARQNYGYTF.